This T cell receptor beta chain was captured in a study of blood T cell repertoires in COVID-19. Study background: Acute and convalescent COVID-19 samples came from the United States, Italy and Spain.

Assay used: immunoSEQ multiplex PCR; TCRdb lists only in-frame clones, some missing. The repertoire holds about 130,000 clones, with over 75% as singletons. Trimming at V came to 4 bases and at J to 0 bases, leaving 7 bases not matched to a gene. This CDR3 comprises 16 residues. Germline-derived CDR1 and CDR2 are SGHVS and FQNEAQ. Followed over time, Seattle patients had been enrolled while infection was active. The sequenced sample was peripheral blood. The chain combines TRBV7-8 with TRBJ1-1, with 8 bases identical to TRBD1. The receptor was derived from a man aged 25 to 45 with COVID-19, enrolled during active disease. This CDR3 reads CASSSSRQGLNTEAFF. CDR3 nucleotides: TGTGCCAGCAGCTCCTCTCGACAGGGGCTGAACACTGAAGCTTTCTTT.